Listed below are T cell receptor beta chains from one sample, sequenced in a study of identical twins. TCRdb re-analysed the 5' RACE reads in MiXCR, keeping a single row per CDR3 protein. The sample includes 200,000 or so distinct CDR3 sequences, approximately 16% seen only once; the top ten take 40%. This sample was shared with a second study, whose subject was T cells expressing NK-cell markers.

Sequences were obtained from CD8+ T cells sorted from blood. The source is a woman in her late teens or twenties in good health. The CDR3 runs from the conserved cysteine through the conserved F or W. Fields, in order: V gene, D gene, clone size, J gene, CDR3 protein, CDR3 DNA. D genes are given only for firm matches. A row's size may be missing; if present it is once, few, many or a size class.

TRBV5-1	TRBD2	few	TRBJ2-5	CASSATAGGSSRETQYF	TGCGCCAGCAGCGCGACCGCCGGCGGGAGCTCTAGAGAGACCCAGTACTTC
TRBV6-1	TRBD1	-	TRBJ2-3	CASSLGTGGPDTQYF	TGTGCCAGCAGTCTTGGGACAGGGGGCCCAGATACGCAGTATTTT
TRBV5-4	TRBD2	-	TRBJ2-1	CASSWTLAGAYNEQFF	TGTGCCAGCAGCTGGACTCTAGCGGGGGCTTACAATGAGCAGTTCTTC
TRBV12-3/TRBV12-4	-	-	TRBJ1-1	CASSLGTMAFF	TGTGCCAGCAGTTTAGGGACAATGGCTTTCTTT
TRBV20-1	TRBD2	-	TRBJ2-3	CSARDPSGRSDTQYF	TGCAGTGCTAGAGACCCTAGCGGGAGATCAGATACGCAGTATTTT
TRBV29-1	TRBD2	few	TRBJ2-7	CSVTSGASSYEQYF	TGCAGCGTTACTAGCGGAGCGAGCTCCTACGAGCAGTACTTC
TRBV2	-	few	TRBJ2-2	CASSEAGTRGATGELFF	TGTGCCAGCAGTGAAGCGGGCACTAGGGGTGCCACCGGGGAGCTGTTTTTT
TRBV20-1	-	-	TRBJ2-2	CSANAGTGNTGELFF	TGCAGTGCTAATGCCGGGACTGGGAACACCGGGGAGCTGTTTTTT
TRBV6-2/TRBV6-3	-	-	TRBJ2-7	CASNYGTYEQYF	TGTGCCAGCAATTACGGAACCTACGAGCAGTACTTC
TRBV5-1	TRBD1	-	TRBJ2-1	CASSLYVTGADEQFF	TGCGCCAGCAGCTTGTATGTGACAGGGGCGGATGAGCAGTTCTTC
TRBV4-2	-	-	TRBJ2-2	CASSQEQADGELFF	TGTGCCAGCAGCCAAGAGCAGGCGGACGGGGAGCTGTTTTTT
TRBV5-6	-	few	TRBJ2-7	CASRLENRIHEQYF	TGTGCCAGCAGGCTTGAAAACAGGATCCACGAGCAGTACTTC
TRBV9	TRBD1	few	TRBJ2-1	CASSTGTEYNEQFF	TGTGCCAGCAGCACCGGGACAGAATACAATGAGCAGTTCTTC